This T cell receptor (beta chain) was recorded in a study of beta chain features in type 1 diabetes. Whole-study results and caveats: TCRB repertoires of naive, central memory and Treg cells appeared more similar among patients than among healthy donors. Patients with type 1 diabetes carried fewer insertions and had more deletions at their VDJ junctions.

In its sample, this clone was seen a few times. Its target is not known. As every portion of the isolated RNA was reverse transcribed, the sequencing read expressed TCRB transcripts. Read counts averaged around 3.5 million for samples of naive, central memory and regulatory T cells. Assay used: immunoSEQ multiplex PCR; TCRdb lists only in-frame clones, some missing. In the table there are more than 150,000 clones, about 13% of which are singletons. The CDR3 extends over 17 amino acids. With V trimmed by 2 bases and J by 0 bases, 7 bases remained unmatched. The germline V gene encodes CDR1 GTSNPN and CDR2 SVGIG (reference sequence).

This chain joins TRBV30 and TRBJ1-2, with 12 bases that match TRBD1. The material sequenced was central memory CD4+ T cells from blood. This clonotype originated in a woman between 18 and 29 years old in good health. This CDR3 reads CAWSYRDRGRANYGYTF. The DNA for the CDR3 is TGTGCCTGGAGTTACCGGGACAGGGGGCGGGCTAACTATGGCTACACCTTC.